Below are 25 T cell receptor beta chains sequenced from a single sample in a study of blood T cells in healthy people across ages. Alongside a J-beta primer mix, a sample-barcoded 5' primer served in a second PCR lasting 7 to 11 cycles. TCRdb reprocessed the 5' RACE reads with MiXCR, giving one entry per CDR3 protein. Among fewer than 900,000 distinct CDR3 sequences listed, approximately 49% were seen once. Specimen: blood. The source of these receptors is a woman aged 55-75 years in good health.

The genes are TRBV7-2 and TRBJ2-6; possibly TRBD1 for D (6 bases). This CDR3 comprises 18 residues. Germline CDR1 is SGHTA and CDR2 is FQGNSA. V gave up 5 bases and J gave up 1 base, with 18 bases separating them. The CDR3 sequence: CASSPTTGPYSGANVLTF. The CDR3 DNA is TGTGCCAGCAGCCCCACGACAGGTCCCTATTCTGGGGCCAACGTCCTGACTTTC.

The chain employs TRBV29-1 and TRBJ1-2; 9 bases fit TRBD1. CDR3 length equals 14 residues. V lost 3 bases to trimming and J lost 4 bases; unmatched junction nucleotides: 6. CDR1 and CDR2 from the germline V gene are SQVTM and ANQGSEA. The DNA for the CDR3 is TGCAGCGTTGACGTGGGGACAGGGATCTATGGCTACACCTTC. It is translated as CSVDVGTGIYGYTF.

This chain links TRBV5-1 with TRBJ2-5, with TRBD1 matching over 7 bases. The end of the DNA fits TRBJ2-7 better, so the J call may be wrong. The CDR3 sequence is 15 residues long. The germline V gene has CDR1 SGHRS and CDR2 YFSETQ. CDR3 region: CASSGGNRGQSEQYF. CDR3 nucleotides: TGCGCCAGCAGCGGGGGAAACAGGGGTCAGTCCGAGCAGTACTTC.

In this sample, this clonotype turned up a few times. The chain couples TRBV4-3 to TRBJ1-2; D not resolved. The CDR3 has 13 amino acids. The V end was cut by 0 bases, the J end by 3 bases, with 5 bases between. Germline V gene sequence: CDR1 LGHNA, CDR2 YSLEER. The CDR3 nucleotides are TGCGCCAGCAGCCAAGATAGAGACTATGGCTACACCTTC. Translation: CASSQDRDYGYTF.

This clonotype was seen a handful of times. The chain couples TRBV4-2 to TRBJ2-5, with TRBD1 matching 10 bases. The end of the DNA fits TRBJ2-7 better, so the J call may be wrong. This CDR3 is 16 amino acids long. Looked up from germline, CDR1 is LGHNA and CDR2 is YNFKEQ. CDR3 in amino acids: CASSQEDRGFNYEQYF. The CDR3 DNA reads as TGTGCCAGCAGCCAAGAGGACAGGGGGTTTAACTACGAGCAGTACTTC.

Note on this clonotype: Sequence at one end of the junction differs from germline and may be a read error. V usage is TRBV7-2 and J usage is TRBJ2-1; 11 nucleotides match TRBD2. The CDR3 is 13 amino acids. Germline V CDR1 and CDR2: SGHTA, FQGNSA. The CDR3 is CASSVAGGSEQFF. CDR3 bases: TGTGCCAGCAGCGTAGCGGGAGGGAGTGAGCAGTTCTTC.

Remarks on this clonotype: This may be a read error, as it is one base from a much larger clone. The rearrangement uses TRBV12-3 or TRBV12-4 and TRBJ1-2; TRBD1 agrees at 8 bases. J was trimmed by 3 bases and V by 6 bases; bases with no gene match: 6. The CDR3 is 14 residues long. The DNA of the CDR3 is TGTGCCAGCAGCGTGGACAGGGAGTACTATGGCTACACCTTC. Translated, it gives CASSVDREYYGYTF.

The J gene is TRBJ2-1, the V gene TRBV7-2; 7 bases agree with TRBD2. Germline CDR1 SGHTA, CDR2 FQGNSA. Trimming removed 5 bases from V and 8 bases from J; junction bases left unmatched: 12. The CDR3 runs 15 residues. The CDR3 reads CASSPYGRGSYEQFF. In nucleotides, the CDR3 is TGTGCCAGCAGCCCTTACGGTCGCGGGAGCTATGAGCAGTTCTTC.

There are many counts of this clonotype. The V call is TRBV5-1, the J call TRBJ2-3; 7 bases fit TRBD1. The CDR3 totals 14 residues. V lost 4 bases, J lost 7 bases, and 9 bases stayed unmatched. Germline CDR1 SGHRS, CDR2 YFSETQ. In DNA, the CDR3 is TGCGCCAGCAGCGACAGGGCCCTTTCATATACGCAGTATTTT. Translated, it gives CASSDRALSYTQYF.

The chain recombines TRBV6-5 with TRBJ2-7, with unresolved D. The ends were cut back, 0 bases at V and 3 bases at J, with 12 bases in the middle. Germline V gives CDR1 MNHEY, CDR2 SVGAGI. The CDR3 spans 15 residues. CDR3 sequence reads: CASSYSFQNLYEQYF. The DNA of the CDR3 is TGTGCCAGCAGTTACTCGTTCCAGAACCTCTACGAGCAGTACTTC.

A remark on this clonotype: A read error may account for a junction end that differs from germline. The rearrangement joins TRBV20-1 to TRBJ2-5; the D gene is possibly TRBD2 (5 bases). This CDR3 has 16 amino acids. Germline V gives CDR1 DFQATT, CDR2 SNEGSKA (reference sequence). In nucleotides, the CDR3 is TGCAGTGCTGGAGAGGTCCCCACGGGATGGGAAGAGACCCAGTACTTC. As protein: CSAGEVPTGWEETQYF.

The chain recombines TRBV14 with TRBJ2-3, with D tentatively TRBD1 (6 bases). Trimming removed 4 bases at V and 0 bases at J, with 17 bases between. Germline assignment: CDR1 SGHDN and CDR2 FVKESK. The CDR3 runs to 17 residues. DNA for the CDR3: TGTGCCAGCAGCCCAGGGGCAGCGCGATTTAGCACAGATACGCAGTATTTT. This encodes CASSPGAARFSTDTQYF.

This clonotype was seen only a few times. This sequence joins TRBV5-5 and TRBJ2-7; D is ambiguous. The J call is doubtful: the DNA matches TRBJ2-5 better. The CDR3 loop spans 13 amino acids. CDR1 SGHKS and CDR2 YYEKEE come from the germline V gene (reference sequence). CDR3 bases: TGTGCCAGCAGCTTCTCCCCTGGGGAGACCCAGTACTTC. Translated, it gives CASSFSPGETQYF.

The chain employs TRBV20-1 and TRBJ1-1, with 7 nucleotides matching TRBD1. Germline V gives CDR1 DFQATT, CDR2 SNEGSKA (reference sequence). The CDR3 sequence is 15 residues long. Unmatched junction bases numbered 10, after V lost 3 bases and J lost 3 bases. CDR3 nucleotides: TGCAGTGCTAGCAGGGGGTATTGGGTCGACACTGAAGCTTTCTTT. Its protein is CSASRGYWVDTEAFF.

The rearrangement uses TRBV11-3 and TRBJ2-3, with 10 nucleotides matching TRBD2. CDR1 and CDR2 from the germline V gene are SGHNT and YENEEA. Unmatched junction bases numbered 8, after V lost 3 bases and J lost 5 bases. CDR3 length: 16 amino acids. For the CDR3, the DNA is TGTGCCAGCAGCTTGGGGCTAGCGGGAGTGAAAGATACGCAGTATTTT. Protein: CASSLGLAGVKDTQYF.

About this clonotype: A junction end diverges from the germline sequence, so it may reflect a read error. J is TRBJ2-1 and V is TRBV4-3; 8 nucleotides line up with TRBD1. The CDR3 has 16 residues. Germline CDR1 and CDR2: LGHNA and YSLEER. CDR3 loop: CASSADRGRSYSEQFF. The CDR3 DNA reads TGCGCCAGCAGCGCAGACAGGGGCCGCTCCTACAGTGAGCAGTTCTTC.

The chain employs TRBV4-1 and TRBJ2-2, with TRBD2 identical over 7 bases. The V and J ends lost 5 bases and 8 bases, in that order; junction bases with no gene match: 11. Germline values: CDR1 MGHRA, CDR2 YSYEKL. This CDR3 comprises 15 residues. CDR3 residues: CASSFRLAVDGELFF. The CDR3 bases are TGCGCCAGCAGCTTCAGACTAGCAGTGGATGGGGAGCTGTTTTTT.

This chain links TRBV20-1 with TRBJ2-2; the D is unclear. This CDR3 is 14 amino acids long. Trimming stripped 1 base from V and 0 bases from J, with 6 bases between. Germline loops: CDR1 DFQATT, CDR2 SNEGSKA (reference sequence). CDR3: CSARVTPNTGELFF. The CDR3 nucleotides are TGCAGTGCTAGAGTCACTCCGAACACCGGGGAGCTGTTTTTT.

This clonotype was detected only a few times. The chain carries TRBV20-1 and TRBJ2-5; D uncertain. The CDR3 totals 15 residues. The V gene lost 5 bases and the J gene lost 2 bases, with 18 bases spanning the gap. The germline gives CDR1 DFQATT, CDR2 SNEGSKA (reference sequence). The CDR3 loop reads CSAPMPRSFQETQYF. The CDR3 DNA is TGCAGTGCTCCGATGCCGAGGAGTTTTCAAGAGACCCAGTACTTC.

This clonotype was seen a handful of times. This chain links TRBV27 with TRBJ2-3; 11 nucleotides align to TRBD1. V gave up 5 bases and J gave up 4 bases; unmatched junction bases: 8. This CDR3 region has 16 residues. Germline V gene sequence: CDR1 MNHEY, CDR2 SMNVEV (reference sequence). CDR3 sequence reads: CASSPRTGGFADTQYF. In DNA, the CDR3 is TGTGCCAGCAGTCCCCGGACAGGGGGCTTCGCAGATACGCAGTATTTT.

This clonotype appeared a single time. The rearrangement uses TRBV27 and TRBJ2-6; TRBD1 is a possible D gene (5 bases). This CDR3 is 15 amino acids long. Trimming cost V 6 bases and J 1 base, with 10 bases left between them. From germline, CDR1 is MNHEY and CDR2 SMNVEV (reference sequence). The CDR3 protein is CASSRTPSGANVLTF. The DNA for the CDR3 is TGTGCCAGCAGCCGGACACCTTCTGGGGCCAACGTCCTGACTTTC.

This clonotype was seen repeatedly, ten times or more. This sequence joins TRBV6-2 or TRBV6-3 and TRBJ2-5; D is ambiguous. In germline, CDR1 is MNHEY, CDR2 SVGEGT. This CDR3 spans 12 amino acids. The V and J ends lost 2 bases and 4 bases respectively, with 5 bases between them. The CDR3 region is CASSYLIETQYF. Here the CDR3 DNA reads TGTGCCAGCAGTTACCTAATAGAGACCCAGTACTTC.

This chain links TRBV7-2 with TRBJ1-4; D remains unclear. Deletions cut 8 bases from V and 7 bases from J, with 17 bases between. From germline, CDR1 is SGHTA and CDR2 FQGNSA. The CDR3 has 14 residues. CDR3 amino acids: CASAPDFRSEKLFF. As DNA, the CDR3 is TGTGCCAGCGCCCCTGACTTTAGGAGTGAAAAACTGTTTTTT.

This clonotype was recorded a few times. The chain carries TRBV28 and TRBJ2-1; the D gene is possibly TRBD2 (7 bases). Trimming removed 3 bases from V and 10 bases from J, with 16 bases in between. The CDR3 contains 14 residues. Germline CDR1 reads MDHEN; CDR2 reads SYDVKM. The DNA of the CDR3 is TGTGCCAGCAGTTTGGGGATCGGGGGGCGGGAGCAGTTCTTC. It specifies CASSLGIGGREQFF.

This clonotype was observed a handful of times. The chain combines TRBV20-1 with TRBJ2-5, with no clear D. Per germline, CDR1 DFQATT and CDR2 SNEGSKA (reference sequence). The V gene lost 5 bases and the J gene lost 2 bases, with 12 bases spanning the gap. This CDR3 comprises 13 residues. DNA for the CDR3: TGCAGTGCTCCTCTGGGCGATCAAGAGACCCAGTACTTC. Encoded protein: CSAPLGDQETQYF.